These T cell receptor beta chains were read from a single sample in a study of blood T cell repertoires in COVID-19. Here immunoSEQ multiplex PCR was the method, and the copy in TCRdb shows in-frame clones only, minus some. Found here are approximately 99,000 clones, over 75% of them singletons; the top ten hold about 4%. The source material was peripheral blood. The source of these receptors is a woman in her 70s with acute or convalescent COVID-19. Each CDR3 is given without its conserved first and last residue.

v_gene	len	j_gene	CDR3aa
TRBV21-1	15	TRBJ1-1	ASSKGGAAEWDTEAF
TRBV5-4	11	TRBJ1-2	ASSLRDRVGYT
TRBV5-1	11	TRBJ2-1	ASRDRGYNEQF
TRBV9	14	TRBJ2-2	ASSVEGLAATGELF
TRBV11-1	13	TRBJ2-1	ASSLSGGPYNEQF
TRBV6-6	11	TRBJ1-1	ASSWDRDTEAF
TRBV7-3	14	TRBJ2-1	ASSQDRLAGRNEQF
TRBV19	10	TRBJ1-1	ASKLDRGLAF
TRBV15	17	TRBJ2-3	ATSRETGPGRAGTDTQY
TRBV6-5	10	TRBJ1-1	AVDRGLAEAF
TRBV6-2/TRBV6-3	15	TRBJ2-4	ASSYWGEILAKNIQY
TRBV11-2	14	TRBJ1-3	ASSLGQDRWRNTIY
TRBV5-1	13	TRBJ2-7	ASSLGSGGPYEQY
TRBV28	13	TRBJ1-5	ASSPPGQGWQPQH
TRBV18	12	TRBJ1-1	ASSRDRANTEAF
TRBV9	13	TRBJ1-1	ASSRDGTPNTEAF
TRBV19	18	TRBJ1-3	ASSPKAARSTGGGGNTIY
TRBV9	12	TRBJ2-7	ASSPQRDSYEQY
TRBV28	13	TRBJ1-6	ASSEPTGPNSPLH
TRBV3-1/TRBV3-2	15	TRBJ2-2	ASSQVATGSNTGELF
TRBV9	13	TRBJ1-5	ASSYTGGSNQPQH
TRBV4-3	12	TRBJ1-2	ASSHGQGVGGYT
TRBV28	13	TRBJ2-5	ASSPTRQGAKTQY
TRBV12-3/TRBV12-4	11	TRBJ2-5	ASSFGVGETQY
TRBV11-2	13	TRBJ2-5	ASSPRGTVQETQY
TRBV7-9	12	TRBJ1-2	ASSLVGGSYGYT